This T cell receptor beta chain was identified in a study of T cells in Graves' hyperthyroidism and ophthalmopathy. Amplification of TCR beta CDR3 regions used RNA as the template. First-round RT-PCR of the TCR CDR3 relied on the HTBI primer set. A single record per CDR3 protein comes from TCRdb applying MiXCR to the multiplex PCR reads. The sample holds about 380,000 distinct CDR3 sequences, less than 20% seen once. A word on this clonotype: Its antigen is as yet unknown. Being one base from a much bigger clone, this may be a read error.

Each person with ophthalmopathy scored at least 3 on the Clinical Activity Score, reached NOSPECS grade 4 or higher, and had been ill under 3 months. Study findings and constraints: From stable hyperthyroidism, ophthalmopathy was separated by a 13 V-J model.

The TCR was taken from a man aged 18-30 years with Graves' ophthalmopathy. The sample taken for sequencing was blood.

The CDR3 DNA is TGTGCCAGCAGCCAAGATGGAGACTGGAACACTGAAGCTTTCTTT. It translates to CASSQDGDWNTEAFF. The rearrangement uses TRBV3-1 and TRBJ1-1, with no clear D. CDR1 and CDR2 from the germline V gene are LGHDT and YNNKEL (reference sequence). V lost 0 bases and J lost 1, with 9 bases in between. The CDR3 has 15 amino acids.